A single sample is the source of the 27 T cell receptor beta chains below, sequenced in a study of shared clonotypes between healthy human individuals. Profiled with immunoSEQ multiplex PCR; TCRdb holds only in-frame clones, not every one. In the table there are a few hundred thousand clones, around 97% of which are singletons. Sample: naive CD4+ T cells sorted from blood. Specified subset: CD45RA+ positively selected. The source is a woman aged 25 to 39 in good health.

V usage is TRBV18 and J usage is TRBJ2-5; D possibly corresponds to TRBD2 (5 bases). CDR3 length equals 14 residues. Trimming removed 3 bases from V and 5 bases from J, with 13 bases in between. Looked up from germline, CDR1 is KGHSH and CDR2 is LQKENI. Here the CDR3 DNA reads TGTGCCAGCTCACCTTTCCGGGGTTGGGAGACCCAGTACTTC. Protein product: CASSPFRGWETQYF.

The chain has TRBV27 and TRBJ2-1, with D unclear. The CDR3 is 13 residues long. Germline CDR1 MNHEY, CDR2 SMNVEV (reference sequence). Trimming cost V 2 bases and J 9 bases, with 11 bases left between them. The CDR3 sequence is CASSLEFVGEQFF. The CDR3 DNA sequence: TGTGCCAGCAGTTTAGAGTTTGTAGGTGAGCAGTTCTTC.

As DNA, the CDR3 is TGTGCCAGCAGCCGGGACACCGGCACAGATACGCAGTATTTT. This translates into CASSRDTGTDTQYF. The chain is built from TRBV6-1 and TRBJ2-3; perhaps TRBD1 as D (6 bases). Germline V CDR1 and CDR2: MNHNS, SASEGT. This CDR3 is built from 14 residues. The V end lost 6 bases, the J end lost 1 base, and 11 bases lay between the germline ends.

V gene TRBV28 combines with J gene TRBJ2-7; D perhaps matches TRBD1 (7 bases). This CDR3 has 14 residues. Germline CDR1 is MDHEN and CDR2 is SYDVKM. V lost 7 bases and J lost 6, with 19 bases in between. The chain's CDR3 is CASIKGGQMGEQYF. CDR3 sequence (DNA): TGTGCCAGCATCAAGGGGGGACAGATGGGCGAGCAGTACTTC.

The chain couples TRBV11-2 to TRBJ2-4; unclear D gene. CDR1 is SGHAT, CDR2 FQNNGV, per germline. The V end lost 5 bases, the J end lost 0 bases, and 11 bases lay between the germline ends. The CDR3 extends over 15 amino acids. The CDR3 DNA follows: TGTGCCAGCAGCCCCCTGGCGGTAGCCAAAAACATTCAGTACTTC. It is translated as CASSPLAVAKNIQYF.

The gene calls are TRBV28 and TRBJ1-1; D is ambiguous. The CDR3 sequence is 12 residues long. Trimming left V 3 bases short and J 2 bases short, with 4 bases between. The germline gives CDR1 MDHEN, CDR2 SYDVKM. The CDR3 is CASSFLNTEAFF. CDR3 DNA: TGTGCCAGCAGTTTCTTAAACACTGAAGCTTTCTTT.

This chain joins TRBV25-1 and TRBJ2-5; 7 bases are a match to TRBD2. The CDR3 has 16 residues. CDR1 and CDR2 (germline): MGHDK, SYGVNS. With V trimmed by 6 bases and J by 3 bases, 13 bases remained unmatched. This CDR3 reads CASRPPYRGREETQYF. The CDR3 coding sequence is TGTGCCAGCAGACCCCCCTATCGGGGGAGGGAAGAGACCCAGTACTTC.

CDR3 sequence reads: CATSRDVGGAAGELFF. CDR3 nucleotide sequence: TGTGCCACCAGCAGAGATGTTGGGGGAGCAGCGGGGGAGCTGTTTTTT. The chain links TRBV15 to TRBJ2-2; D tentatively fits TRBD1 or TRBD2 (5 bases each). Looked up from germline, CDR1 is LNHNV and CDR2 is YYDKDF (reference sequence). V lost 0 bases, J lost 8 bases, and 16 bases lay in between. The CDR3 sequence is 16 residues long.

The chain has TRBV5-4 and TRBJ2-7; D is perhaps TRBD1 or TRBD2 (5 bases each). Germline CDR1 SGHNT, CDR2 YYREEE (reference sequence). The CDR3 is made up of 16 amino acids. V was cut by 0 bases and J by 3 bases, with 16 bases left in between. This CDR3 is CASSLDWDPSSYEQYF. The DNA of the CDR3 is TGTGCCAGCAGCTTGGACTGGGACCCATCTAGCTACGAGCAGTACTTC.

This clone is a singleton in its sample. The chain is built from TRBV7-2 and TRBJ2-1, with 12 bases that match TRBD2. In germline, CDR1 is SGHTA, CDR2 FQGNSA. V was pared by 1 base and J by 5 bases, with 0 bases of the junction left unmatched. The CDR3 is 15 amino acids. CDR3 nucleotides: TGTGCCAGCAGCTTAGGGACTAGCGGGAACAATGAGCAGTTCTTC. Protein product: CASSLGTSGNNEQFF.

In regard to this clone: The sample holds other DNA sequences that translate to the same CDR3. The chain uses TRBV5-1 and TRBJ2-7; D unresolved. The CDR3 runs 13 residues. Trimming cost V 0 bases and J 3 bases, with 7 bases left between them. Germline values: CDR1 SGHRS, CDR2 YFSETQ. The CDR3 bases are TGCGCCAGCAGCTTGGGCCAGAACTACGAGCAGTACTTC. It translates to CASSLGQNYEQYF.

This clone has only one observation. Other DNA sequences within the sample encode an identical CDR3. This rearrangement joins TRBV6-6 to TRBJ2-5; possibly TRBD1 for D (6 bases). Looked up from germline, CDR1 is MNHNY and CDR2 is SVGAGI (reference sequence). The CDR3 covers 15 residues. V shed 3 bases and J shed 5 bases, with 16 bases lying between them. The CDR3 protein is CASSYRGRQGETQYF. The CDR3 DNA reads TGTGCCAGCAGTTATAGGGGTCGGCAGGGGGAGACCCAGTACTTC.

This rearrangement joins TRBV11-1 to TRBJ1-1; D not certain. The CDR3 is 15 residues long. V shed 4 bases and J shed 4 bases, with 16 bases lying between them. Looked up from germline, CDR1 is SGHAT and CDR2 is FQDESV (reference sequence). CDR3: CASSSLGGPITEAFF. The CDR3 nucleotides are TGTGCCAGCAGCTCCCTAGGAGGTCCTATCACTGAAGCTTTCTTT.

This chain uses TRBV5-1 with TRBJ1-1, with TRBD1 as a possible D gene (5 bases). Trimming left V 4 bases short and J 0 bases short, with 10 bases between. Germline loops: CDR1 SGHRS, CDR2 YFSETQ. The CDR3 is made up of 14 amino acids. CDR3 sequence (DNA): TGCGCCAGCAGCCCGGGACCCCTGAACACTGAAGCTTTCTTT. The encoded protein is CASSPGPLNTEAFF. Together with reference TRBV5-1 and TRBJ1-1, the CDR3 gives the full variable domain: KAGVTQTPRYLIKTRGQQVTLSCSPISGHRSVSWYQQTPGQGLQFLFEYFSETQRNKGNFPGRFSGRQFSNSRSEMNVSTLELGDSALYLCASSPGPLNTEAFFGQGTRLTVV.

This chain links TRBV5-1 with TRBJ2-7, with D hard to call. V was pared by 0 bases and J by 5 bases, with 3 bases between. The germline V gene encodes CDR1 SGHRS and CDR2 YFSETQ. The CDR3 is made up of 11 amino acids. The CDR3 nucleotides read TGCGCCAGCAGCTTGGAGAACGAGCAGTACTTC. Translating it yields CASSLENEQYF.

This clone was seen just once. The V call is TRBV7-2, the J call TRBJ2-5; D remains unclear. CDR1 and CDR2 from the germline V gene are SGHTA and FQGNSA. The CDR3 runs to 14 residues. With 5 bases removed from V and 1 base from J, the gap between germline ends came to 11 bases. The CDR3 sequence: CASSLRAAQETQYF. CDR3 nucleotides: TGTGCCAGCAGCCTTAGGGCGGCCCAAGAGACCCAGTACTTC.

This sequence joins TRBV5-5 and TRBJ2-7; TRBD2 matches 7 bases. Per the germline V gene, CDR1 is SGHKS and CDR2 is YYEKEE (reference sequence). J gave up 2 bases and V 4 bases, and 15 bases lay outside the gene matches. This CDR3 spans 17 amino acids. The CDR3 DNA reads as TGTGCCAGCAGCCCAGGCTCGTTGCGGGAGCGCACCTACGAGCAGTACTTC. It codes for CASSPGSLRERTYEQYF.

The V and J genes are TRBV7-2 and TRBJ2-7, with 10 bases aligning to TRBD2. The V and J ends lost 5 bases and 4 bases, in that order; junction bases with no gene match: 11. CDR1 and CDR2 (germline): SGHTA, FQGNSA. The CDR3 is 16 residues long. The CDR3 is CASSRTALAGVYEQYF. CDR3 in DNA: TGTGCCAGCAGCCGAACTGCCCTAGCGGGAGTATACGAGCAGTACTTC.

This clone is a singleton in its sample. This rearrangement joins TRBV2 to TRBJ2-1; 10 bases are shared with TRBD2. The CDR3 has 15 amino acids. V was clipped by 2 bases and J by 9 bases; unmatched bases: 7. Germline V gene sequence: CDR1 SNHLY, CDR2 FYNNEI. As DNA, the CDR3 is TGTGCCAGCAGTGAACCAGCGGGAGGGACTCCTGAGCAGTTCTTC. Its translation: CASSEPAGGTPEQFF.

The chain is built from TRBV13 and TRBJ2-7; 14 nucleotides match TRBD2. V was pared by 4 bases and J by 2 bases, with 13 bases of the junction left unmatched. Germline-derived CDR1 and CDR2 are PRHDT and FYEKMQ (reference sequence). This CDR3 has 19 residues. CDR3 amino acids: CASSSQGTSGGKLTYEQYF. The CDR3, as DNA: TGTGCCAGCAGCTCCCAGGGGACTAGCGGGGGCAAATTGACCTACGAGCAGTACTTC.

The gene calls are TRBV10-2 and TRBJ2-3; D is ambiguous. Trimming took 8 bases from V and 2 from J, leaving 11 bases between them. The CDR3 totals 13 residues. Germline CDR1 is WSHSY and CDR2 is SAAADI. The CDR3 reads CASRLGVTDTQYF. CDR3 in DNA: TGCGCCAGCCGCCTGGGTGTCACAGATACGCAGTATTTT.

CDR3 protein: CATRGLAGADTGELFF. DNA for the CDR3: TGTGCCACCCGGGGACTAGCGGGAGCGGACACCGGGGAGCTGTTTTTT. V is TRBV7-9 and J is TRBJ2-2; 14 nucleotides line up with TRBD2. Trimming cost V 10 bases and J 3 bases; bases outside gene matches: 7. This CDR3 is built from 16 residues. The germline gives CDR1 SEHNR, CDR2 FQNEAQ (reference sequence). The full variable domain, its missing parts supplied by reference TRBV7-9 and TRBJ2-2, is DTGVSQNPRHKITKRGQNVTFRCDPISEHNRLYWYRQTLGQGPEFLTYFQNEAQLEKSRLLSDRFSAERPKGSFSTLEIQRTEQGDSAMYLCATRGLAGADTGELFFGEGSRLTVL.

The V call is TRBV4-1, the J call TRBJ1-3; D is perhaps TRBD1 (6 bases). This CDR3 comprises 14 residues. V lost 6 bases to trimming and J lost 0 bases, with 9 bases between them. Germline CDR1 is MGHRA and CDR2 is YSYEKL. Written as DNA, the CDR3 is TGCGCCAGCAGAACAGGGAGCTCTGGAAACACCATATATTTT. Its protein product is CASRTGSSGNTIYF.

The rearrangement joins TRBV5-5 to TRBJ2-2; TRBD1 matches at 7 bases. V was pared by 4 bases and J by 4 bases, with 7 bases of the junction left unmatched. The germline V gene has CDR1 SGHKS and CDR2 YYEKEE (reference sequence). The CDR3 totals 15 residues. CDR3 loop: CASSGPGQITGELFF. The CDR3 bases are TGTGCCAGCAGCGGACCGGGACAGATCACCGGGGAGCTGTTTTTT. Combining the CDR3 with reference TRBV5-5 and TRBJ2-2 gives the whole variable domain DAGVTQSPTHLIKTRGQQVTLRCSPISGHKSVSWYQQVLGQGPQFIFQYYEKEERGRGNFPDRFSARQFPNYSSELNVNALLLGDSALYLCASSGPGQITGELFFGEGSRLTVL.

This chain links TRBV5-1 with TRBJ2-7; a weak D match, TRBD1 (6 bases). The germline V and J ends were trimmed by 4 bases and 4 bases, with 12 bases remaining between them. The length of the CDR3 is 13 residues. Germline V gene data show CDR1 as SGHRS and CDR2 as YFSETQ. The DNA of the CDR3 is TGCGCCAGCAGCCTAGCCAGGGGTTACGAGCAGTACTTC. It codes for CASSLARGYEQYF.

This chain links TRBV19 with TRBJ1-5; a possible D gene is TRBD1 (6 bases). Germline CDR1 reads LNHDA; CDR2 reads SQIVND (reference sequence). The CDR3 has 15 amino acids. V was clipped by 5 bases and J by 5 bases, with 16 bases between them. The CDR3 loop reads CASSPPGQSYQPQHF. The CDR3 DNA is TGTGCCAGTAGTCCCCCTGGACAGTCCTATCAGCCCCAGCATTTT.

The chain recombines TRBV5-6 with TRBJ1-2; D is ambiguous. This CDR3 contains 15 residues. V was clipped by 0 bases and J by 4 bases, with 13 bases between them. Per the germline V gene, CDR1 is SGHDT and CDR2 is YYEEEE. The CDR3 loop is CASSLVRQEPYGYTF. The CDR3 region has the DNA TGTGCCAGCAGCTTGGTTCGGCAGGAACCCTATGGCTACACCTTC.